This T cell receptor beta chain was profiled in a study of blood T cell repertoires in COVID-19. The overall study: T cells, B-cell-depleted T cells, or PBMCs supplied cDNA or gDNA.

Donors were grouped by their self-reported clinical history. In the original workflow: For nucleated cells, counts were estimated from reference gene primer amplification. Measured with immunoSEQ multiplex PCR; TCRdb has only the in-frame clones, and not every one. The V and J calls and the clone size are those of that table, but D and trimming were determined from the DNA. The sample lists approximately 210,000 clones, around 90% occurring once. The sample was PBMCs or T cells enriched from blood (not recorded which). This receptor was obtained from a woman aged 25 to 39 who had recovered from COVID-19.

The CDR3 is CASSQVPEEGYNSPLHF. CDR3 DNA: TGCGCCAGCAGCCAAGTACCGGAGGAGGGGTACAATTCACCCCTCCACTTT. V is TRBV4-1 and J is TRBJ1-6; possibly TRBD1 for D (5 bases). Per germline, CDR1 MGHRA and CDR2 YSYEKL. V dropped 1 base and J dropped 7 bases, with 17 bases sitting between them. This CDR3 has 17 residues.